This TCR beta chain was sequenced during a study of shared clonotypes between healthy human individuals. Study results and caveats: Clonotypes shared by all four sorted-subset donors had higher generation probabilities than non-shared clonotypes.

Of note for this clone: Its antigen is still unknown.

The CDR3 runs to 16 residues. Looked up from germline, CDR1 is SGHAT and CDR2 is FQDESV (reference sequence). Trimming stripped 0 bases from V and 1 base from J, with 12 bases between. The assay was immunoSEQ multiplex PCR, and TCRdb's table has in-frame clones only and misses some. The data contain millions of clones, 85% to 95% of them singletons. The rearrangement links TRBV11-1 to TRBJ1-1; D unresolved. Sequenced: naive CD4+ T cells from PBMCs. Subset specified: CD45RA+ positively selected. The sequence was collected from a man between 18 and 29 years old in good health. Some clones in this sample may be carry-over from other donors' samples. CDR3 loop: CASSLAPERENTEAFF. The DNA of the CDR3 is TGTGCCAGCAGCTTAGCGCCGGAAAGAGAGAACACTGAAGCTTTCTTT.